A selection of T cell receptor beta chains follows, all from one sample in a study of control samples from healthy donors and cancer patients. Method: immunoSEQ multiplex PCR; TCRdb's copy keeps in-frame clones and lacks some. The data contain roughly 130,000 clones, roughly 91% of them singletons. What was sequenced was PBMCs. Receptors were obtained from a man aged 45 to 65 with head and neck cancer. Each CDR3 is given with its conserved first and last residue. A D gene is named only where the DNA matches it firmly. The size of a clone is reported for some rows only, either as once, few or many, or as a class for expanded clones.

>15|TRBV7-9|-|TRBJ1-1|-
TGTGCCAGCAGCTTGGAGAGGGTAATGAACACTGAAGCTTTCTTT
CASSLERVMNTEAFF
>18|TRBV4-1|once|TRBJ1-5|TRBD1
TGCGCCAGCAGCCAAGACCTCTACAGGGGTAGCTCTCTCCGGCCCCAGCATTTT
CASSQDLYRGSSLRPQHF
>13|TRBV9|-|TRBJ2-3|-
TGTGCCAGCAGCGTAACGGGCACAGATACGCAGTATTTT
CASSVTGTDTQYF
>15|TRBV9|-|TRBJ2-1|TRBD1
TGTGCCAGCAGCGTAGCGACAGGGGGCGAGGGTGAGCAGTTCTTC
CASSVATGGEGEQFF
>18|TRBV11-2|-|TRBJ2-6|TRBD1
TGTGCCAGCAGCTTAGATGGACAGGGGGCAGGTGGGGCCAACGTCCTGACTTTC
CASSLDGQGAGGANVLTF
>11|TRBV18|-|TRBJ2-5|-
TGTGCCAGCTCCCCCCAAGAGACCCAGTACTTC
CASSPQETQYF
>14|TRBV5-5|once|TRBJ2-1|TRBD2
TGTGCCAGCAGCTTTGGGGGGGTCTACAATGAGCAGTTCTTC
CASSFGGVYNEQFF
>12|TRBV29-1|-|TRBJ2-7|-
TGCAGCGCGTCCTACAGGGTTGACGAGCAGTACTTC
CSASYRVDEQYF
>14|TRBV10-2|few|TRBJ1-6|-
TGCGCCAGCAGTCTTCCCCGGGGGGATTCACCCCTCCACTTT
CASSLPRGDSPLHF
>14|TRBV28|once|TRBJ2-1|TRBD2
TGTGCCAGCATTGCGGGGGGGCCTCGGAATGAGCAGTTCTTC
CASIAGGPRNEQFF
>17|TRBV4-1|few|TRBJ1-4|-
TGCGCCAGCAGCCAGGCGGCAGGGGTGGGGGCTAATGAAAAACTGTTTTTT
CASSQAAGVGANEKLFF
>13|TRBV7-9|-|TRBJ1-2|-
TGTGCCAGCAGCTTAGCGGTGAACTATGGCTACACCTTC
CASSLAVNYGYTF
>14|TRBV2|-|TRBJ2-7|-
TGTGCCAGCCAGGACCGGGGAGTAACCTACGAGCAGTACTTC
CASQDRGVTYEQYF
>10|TRBV3-1/TRBV3-2|-|TRBJ1-1|-
TGTGCCAGCAGCCAGACTGAAGCTTTCTTT
CASSQTEAFF
>13|TRBV14|-|TRBJ1-2|-
TGTGCCAGCAGCCTGGCCGGGCCCTATGGCTACACCTTC
CASSLAGPYGYTF
>13|TRBV6-6|-|TRBJ1-2|-
TGTGCCAGCCTCACCATCAGGGAGGCCGGCTACACCTTC
CASLTIREAGYTF
>12|TRBV24-1|-|TRBJ2-2|-
TGTGCCACCAGTGATCGTACCGGGGAGCTGTTTTTT
CATSDRTGELFF
>13|TRBV7-9|-|TRBJ1-1|-
TGTGCCAGCAGCCTCGCCCCACAGGCTGAAGCTTTCTTT
CASSLAPQAEAFF
>14|TRBV7-6|-|TRBJ2-2|-
TGTGCCAGCAGCCGCGGGACAAACCCCGGGGAGCTGTTTTTT
CASSRGTNPGELFF
>15|TRBV28|-|TRBJ1-3|-
TGTGCCAGCAGTTCTCACTCTAGCTCTGGAAACACCATATATTTT
CASSSHSSSGNTIYF
>16|TRBV6-1|-|TRBJ1-6|TRBD1
TGTGCCAGCAGTGAAGGACAGGGGGCGGTTAATTCACCCCTCCACTTT
CASSEGQGAVNSPLHF
>14|TRBV6-5|-|TRBJ1-2|-
TGTGCCAGCAGACGACCCGGGAGCGACTATGGCTACACCTTC
CASRRPGSDYGYTF
>13|TRBV2|-|TRBJ1-6|-
TGTGCCAGCACTAGGGAGGCCAATTCACCCCTCCACTTT
CASTREANSPLHF
>15|TRBV19|-|TRBJ1-4|TRBD1
TGTGCCAGTAATTACGGGACAGGGAGGGGAGAAAAACTGTTTTTT
CASNYGTGRGEKLFF
>14|TRBV7-3|-|TRBJ2-1|-
TGTGCCAGCAGCCTCACGCGGGATGCGGATGAGCAGTTCTTC
CASSLTRDADEQFF
>13|TRBV19|-|TRBJ2-1|-
TGTGCCAGTAGTATAGGAACCTACAATGAGCAGTTCTTC
CASSIGTYNEQFF
>15|TRBV6-2/TRBV6-3|-|TRBJ2-3|TRBD2
TGTGCCAGCAGTCTTTACACGGGGGGGTCGGATACGCAGTATTTT
CASSLYTGGSDTQYF
>13|TRBV30|-|TRBJ2-1|TRBD2
TGTGCCTGGAGGGTTAGCGGGGGGGCCAGGCAGTTCTTC
CAWRVSGGARQFF